The subject of this entry is one T cell receptor beta chain. Germline CDR1 SGHRS, CDR2 YFSETQ. V lost 0 bases and J lost 3; bases outside the gene matches: 10. The CDR3 runs 17 residues. This sample is part of a study of blood T cell repertoires in COVID-19. Study-level information: Samples of COVID-19 (acute and convalescent) were obtained from the United States, Italy and Spain.

This table comes from immunoSEQ multiplex PCR, and its TCRdb copy is limited to in-frame clones, with some not included. Here the sample spans around 620,000 clones, 90% being singletons. The source of this sequence is a woman under 30 with acute or convalescent COVID-19. The sequencing sample was made of peripheral blood. V is TRBV5-1 and J is TRBJ2-5; 8 nucleotides agree with TRBD2. Here the CDR3 reads CASSLEEWRGAKETQYF. CDR3 coding DNA: TGCGCCAGCAGCTTGGAGGAGTGGCGGGGGGCTAAAGAGACCCAGTACTTC.